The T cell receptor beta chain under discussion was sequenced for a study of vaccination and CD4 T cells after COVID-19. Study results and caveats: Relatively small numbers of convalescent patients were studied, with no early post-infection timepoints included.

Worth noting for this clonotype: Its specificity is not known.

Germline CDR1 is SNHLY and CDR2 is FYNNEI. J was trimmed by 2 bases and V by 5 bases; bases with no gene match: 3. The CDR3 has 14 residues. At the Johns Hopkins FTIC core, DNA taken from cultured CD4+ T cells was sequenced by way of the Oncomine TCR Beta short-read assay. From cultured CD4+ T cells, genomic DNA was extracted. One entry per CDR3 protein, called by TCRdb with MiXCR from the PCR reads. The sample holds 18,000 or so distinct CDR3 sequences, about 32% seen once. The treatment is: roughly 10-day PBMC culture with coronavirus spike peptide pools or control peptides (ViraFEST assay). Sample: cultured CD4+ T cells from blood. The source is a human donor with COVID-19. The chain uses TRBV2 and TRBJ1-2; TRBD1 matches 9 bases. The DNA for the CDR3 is TGTGCCAGCAGTCAGGGACAGGGAAACTATGGCTACACCTTC. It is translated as CASSQGQGNYGYTF.